This T cell receptor beta chain was sequenced for a study of CD8 T cells in ankylosing spondylitis (dated by TCRdb to the late 2010s). Some background on the complete study: T cell receptor beta repertoires were profiled in healthy donors and ankylosing spondylitis patients so that disease-linked TCR variants could be found. The full study cohort was made up of 20 to 25 ankylosing spondylitis patients and 108 healthy donors. Peripheral blood samples were taken, and synovial fluid was additionally collected from ankylosing spondylitis patients.

Synovial fluid samples and blood samples obtained from the same ankylosing spondylitis patients were matched. The CDR3, from cysteine to phenylalanine, totals 17 residues. CDR3 DNA only is kept here, 51 bases in frame from base 1. After removal of 3 bases from V and 6 bases from J, the junction retains 11 bases not matched to a gene. CDR1 is given as SGHVS and CDR2 as FQNEAQ, both from the germline V gene. Sequencing was performed on an Illumina HiSeq 2500. TCR beta libraries were prepared by quantitative 5'-RACE with molecular barcodes. In the source study's methods: A new computational method, built on a probabilistic model of VDJ rearrangement, was used to identify disease-linked TCR variants. The public reads were run again by TCRdb, first through fastp at Q25 and then through MiXCR, and only productive beta chains were kept. Here each entry gathers all rows of one CDR3 protein and keeps the most common genes and DNA. The V and J calls, along with clone size, are taken from TCRdb and not from the paper's own processing. The sample profile shows about 150,000 distinct CDR3 sequences; about a third of them were found once. 4.5% to 6% of the sample is in the top ten clones.

The investigation overall reported the following: Blood from ankylosing spondylitis patients appeared to be characterized by a TCR beta motif composed of several highly homologous amino acid variants. The disease-linked clones were reported to be significantly enriched in matched synovial fluid samples from ankylosing spondylitis patients. Some TCR beta motif variants had previously been reported in synovial fluid and blood of reactive arthritis patients, which suggested common disease-initiation mechanisms. The disease-linked clones showed a CD8+ phenotype and occurred at relatively low frequencies in peripheral blood.

Of note for this clonotype: The antigen it recognizes is unknown. Base qualities are not provided; no much larger clone lies one nucleotide away.

The specimen was synovial fluid, either unsorted or a sorted T cell fraction (not recorded which). The rearrangement combines TRBV7-8 with TRBJ2-1; the junction holds 10 bases that match TRBD2. The sequence was collected from a male donor with ankylosing spondylitis. The bases are TGTGCCAGCAGCTTTGGAGGACTAGCGGCACCGACCAATGAGCAGTTCTTC. Its protein is CASSFGGLAAPTNEQFF.